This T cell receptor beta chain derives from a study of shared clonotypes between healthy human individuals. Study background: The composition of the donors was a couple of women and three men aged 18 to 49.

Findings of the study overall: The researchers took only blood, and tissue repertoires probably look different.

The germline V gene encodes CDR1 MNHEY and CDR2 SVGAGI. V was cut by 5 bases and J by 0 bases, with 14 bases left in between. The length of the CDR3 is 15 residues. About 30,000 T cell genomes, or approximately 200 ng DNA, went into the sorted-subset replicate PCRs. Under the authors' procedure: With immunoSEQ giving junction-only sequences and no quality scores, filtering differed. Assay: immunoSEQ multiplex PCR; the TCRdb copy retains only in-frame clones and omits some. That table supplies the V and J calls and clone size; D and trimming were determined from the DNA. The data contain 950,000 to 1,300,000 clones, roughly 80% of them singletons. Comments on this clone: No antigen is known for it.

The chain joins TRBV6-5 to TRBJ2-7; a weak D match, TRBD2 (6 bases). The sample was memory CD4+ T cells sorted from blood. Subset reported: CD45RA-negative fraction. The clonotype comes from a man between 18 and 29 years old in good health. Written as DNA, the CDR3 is TGTGCCAGCAGTCCGATGCCCGGGAGCTCCTACGAGCAGTACTTC. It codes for CASSPMPGSSYEQYF.